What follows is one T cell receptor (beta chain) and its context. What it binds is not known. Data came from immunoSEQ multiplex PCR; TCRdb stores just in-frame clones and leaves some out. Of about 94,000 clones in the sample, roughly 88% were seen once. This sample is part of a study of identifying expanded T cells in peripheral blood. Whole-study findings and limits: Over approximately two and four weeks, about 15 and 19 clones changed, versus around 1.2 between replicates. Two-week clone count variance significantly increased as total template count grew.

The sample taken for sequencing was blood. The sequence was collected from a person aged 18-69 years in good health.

As DNA, the CDR3 is TGTGCCAGCAGTGAATCGGGGGAGACTAATGAAAAACTGTTTTTT. It specifies CASSESGETNEKLFF. This chain joins TRBV25-1 and TRBJ1-4, with D perhaps matching TRBD1 (5 bases). The CDR3 spans 15 residues. V was trimmed by 1 base and J by 2 bases, leaving 8 bases between them. The V gene's germline CDR1 is MGHDK and CDR2 SYGVNS.